This is a list of T cell receptor beta chains from one sample in a study of blood T cells in healthy people across ages. Each CDR3 protein gets one entry after TCRdb re-called the 5' RACE reads with MiXCR. Of around 1,000,000 distinct CDR3 sequences in the sample, roughly two fifths are singletons; the top ten hold about 12%. What was sequenced was blood. The receptors stem from a man aged 18-30 years in good health. Each CDR3 is given with its conserved first and last residue.

j_call: TRBJ2-7
v_call: TRBV10-3
cdr3_aa: CAICGSSYEQYF

j_call: TRBJ2-1
v_call: TRBV20-1
cdr3_aa: CTANRATFEQFF

j_call: TRBJ1-1
v_call: TRBV12-3/TRBV12-4
cdr3_aa: CASSLRTGGTEAFF

j_call: TRBJ2-3
v_call: TRBV7-2
cdr3_aa: CASSVASSGGASPDTQYF

j_call: TRBJ2-1
v_call: TRBV6-5
cdr3_aa: CASSYRTSDDEQFF

j_call: TRBJ2-1
v_call: TRBV27
cdr3_aa: CASSLEGPGLAGGNNEQFF

j_call: TRBJ2-5
v_call: TRBV2
cdr3_aa: CASSRQDRRQETQYF

j_call: TRBJ2-7
v_call: TRBV20-1
cdr3_aa: CSAREEPRGDYEQYF

j_call: TRBJ1-5
v_call: TRBV20-1
cdr3_aa: CSASDRGDPYSNQPQHF

j_call: TRBJ1-5
v_call: TRBV20-1
cdr3_aa: CSAPTSGEYNQPQHF

j_call: TRBJ1-1
v_call: TRBV24-1
cdr3_aa: CATRNQGATEAFF

j_call: TRBJ1-2
v_call: TRBV5-6
cdr3_aa: CASSLGDRLYGYTF

j_call: TRBJ1-1
v_call: TRBV12-3/TRBV12-4
cdr3_aa: CASSLARGSSQATFF

j_call: TRBJ2-3
v_call: TRBV5-4
cdr3_aa: CAAQGSRRDTQYF

j_call: TRBJ1-2
v_call: TRBV7-9
cdr3_aa: CAGSHAGGSVYGYTF

j_call: TRBJ1-1
v_call: TRBV27
cdr3_aa: CASRWGLNTEAFF

j_call: TRBJ2-2
v_call: TRBV20-1
cdr3_aa: CSASRGPPGNTGELFF

j_call: TRBJ2-1
v_call: TRBV7-6
cdr3_aa: CASSLGYAALNEQFF

j_call: TRBJ1-2
v_call: TRBV9
cdr3_aa: CASSVGGIGSGYTF

j_call: TRBJ2-5
v_call: TRBV4-1
cdr3_aa: CASSQSTTQETQYF

j_call: TRBJ1-1
v_call: TRBV4-2
cdr3_aa: CASSPVGQMNTEAFF

j_call: TRBJ1-5
v_call: TRBV27
cdr3_aa: CASSKTGVSNQPQHF

j_call: TRBJ1-2
v_call: TRBV28
cdr3_aa: CASSFGYRGYYGYTF

j_call: TRBJ1-2
v_call: TRBV5-1
cdr3_aa: CASSRNLGGDTNYGYTF

j_call: TRBJ1-1
v_call: TRBV9
cdr3_aa: CASSADPGRGNMNTEAFF

j_call: TRBJ1-1
v_call: TRBV5-1
cdr3_aa: CASSLVRTGGNTEAFF

j_call: TRBJ2-5
v_call: TRBV9
cdr3_aa: CASSVGSGGPIAYNEQYF

j_call: TRBJ1-1
v_call: TRBV4-3
cdr3_aa: CASSQDLGQSTEAFF

j_call: TRBJ1-5
v_call: TRBV6-6
cdr3_aa: CASMITSGNQPQHF

j_call: TRBJ2-2
v_call: TRBV20-1
cdr3_aa: CSARGQGRELFF

j_call: TRBJ2-1
v_call: TRBV9
cdr3_aa: CASSDQLAGGNSSYNEQFF

j_call: TRBJ2-3
v_call: TRBV5-1
cdr3_aa: CASSLGDNTDTQYF

j_call: TRBJ2-7
v_call: TRBV29-1
cdr3_aa: CSVESGKYEQYF

j_call: TRBJ2-7
v_call: TRBV6-1
cdr3_aa: CASSELSQGNEQYF

j_call: TRBJ2-3
v_call: TRBV6-1
cdr3_aa: CASRTGDQGTDTQYF

j_call: TRBJ2-1
v_call: TRBV4-1
cdr3_aa: CASSQPLQGGSYNEQFF

j_call: TRBJ1-5
v_call: TRBV5-6
cdr3_aa: CASSSTGIPNSNQPQHF

j_call: TRBJ2-2
v_call: TRBV11-2
cdr3_aa: CASSFTETGELFF

j_call: TRBJ1-1
v_call: TRBV29-1
cdr3_aa: CSVDRQGGVNTEAFF

j_call: NA
v_call: TRBV4-1
cdr3_aa: CASSARFGVYEQYF

j_call: TRBJ2-3
v_call: TRBV28
cdr3_aa: CASSLDREIDNDITDTQYF

j_call: TRBJ1-2
v_call: TRBV25-1
cdr3_aa: CASSDRRQGRGYTF

j_call: TRBJ1-1
v_call: TRBV3-1
cdr3_aa: CASSPTGTLVTEAFF

j_call: TRBJ1-4
v_call: TRBV20-1
cdr3_aa: CSGRGSSNEKLFF

j_call: TRBJ1-2
v_call: TRBV6-5
cdr3_aa: CASSPTGDLRLRGYTF

j_call: TRBJ1-2
v_call: TRBV6-2/TRBV6-3
cdr3_aa: CASSYLGQAADGYTF

j_call: TRBJ2-2
v_call: TRBV10-3
cdr3_aa: CAISETTKNTAELFF

j_call: TRBJ1-4
v_call: TRBV4-1
cdr3_aa: CASSQDLLEKLFF

j_call: TRBJ1-2
v_call: TRBV20-1
cdr3_aa: CSARVGKVSYGYTF

j_call: TRBJ1-1
v_call: TRBV20-1
cdr3_aa: CSARAQPFTEAFF